At least ten counts were recorded for the clone carrying this T cell receptor beta chain. Researchers amplified the TCR beta CDR3 regions from RNA transcripts. The HTBI primer set was used in a first-round RT-PCR of the TCR CDR3. Via MiXCR, TCRdb re-called the multiplex PCR reads, giving one row per CDR3 protein. The sample lists hundreds of thousands of distinct CDR3 sequences, roughly 14% occurring once. Germline lookup yields CDR1 SQVTM and CDR2 ANQGSEA. This CDR3 spans 14 amino acids. Trimming removed 4 bases from V and 2 bases from J, with 14 bases in between. The data are from a study of T cells in Graves' hyperthyroidism and ophthalmopathy.

The chain combines TRBV29-1 with TRBJ2-5; no clear D. This TCR was recovered from a woman younger than 45 with Graves' hyperthyroidism. Sequenced: blood. The DNA for the CDR3 is TGCAGCGTTGTAAGTGCCCACAAACAAGAGACCCAGTACTTC. This encodes CSVVSAHKQETQYF. Together with reference TRBV29-1 and TRBJ2-5, the CDR3 gives the full variable domain: SAVISQKPSRDICQRGTSLTIQCQVDSQVTMMFWYRQQPGQSLTLIATANQGSEATYESGFVIDKFPISRPNLTFSTLTVSNMSPEDSSIYLCSVVSAHKQETQYFGPGTRLLVL.